Included here is one T cell receptor (beta chain) sequence, with context. Its antigen is unidentified. A much larger clone is a single base away; this may be a read error. The data stem from a study of blood T cells in healthy people across ages. Study results and limitations: Long-lived and aged donors differed, with more naive CD4+ cells and higher diversity in the long-lived. Researchers deemed the diversity estimates from one million T cells underestimates.

CDR3 length: 18 amino acids. Germline CDR1 reads LGHDT; CDR2 reads YNNKEL (reference sequence). The authors ran a second PCR of roughly 6 to 12 cycles using a sample-barcoded 5' primer and a J-beta primer mix. TCRdb called the 5' RACE reads again in MiXCR, with one record for every CDR3 protein. The data contain roughly 680,000 distinct CDR3 sequences, approximately 52% of them seen just once; the ten biggest clones take up roughly 14%. This chain joins TRBV3-1 and TRBJ2-1; 7 nucleotides align to TRBD2. The end of the DNA is better explained by TRBJ2-7, so the J call may be wrong. The sequenced material came from blood. This TCR came from a woman older than 75 in good health. The CDR3 is CASSQDSEDRGRGNEQYF. CDR3 DNA sequence: TGTGCCAGCAGCCAAGATTCGGAAGATAGAGGGAGGGGCAATGAGCAGTACTTC.